This T cell receptor (beta chain) was sequenced in a study of OX40 agonist ivuxolimab in advanced cancers. Regarding the study in general: The costimulatory receptor OX40 (CD134) was targeted by ivuxolimab, a fully human IgG2 agonistic monoclonal antibody. The paper reports the monotherapy dose-escalation portion (N = 52 patients) of the phase I ivuxolimab trial. Partial responses were achieved by three dose-escalation patients, of whom one had hepatocellular carcinoma and two had cutaneous melanoma. In the dose-escalation cohort, 82.7% of patients were male, and the mean age was approximately 64 years, with a range of about 23 to 85. Prior anti-PD-1, anti-PD-L1 or anti-CTLA-4 therapy was permitted, and approximately 42% of dose-escalation patients had received checkpoint inhibitors. The point of sequencing TCRbeta in the periphery was to test whether ivuxolimab changed TCR sequence diversity and drove clonal T-cell expansion. Among the 52 dose-escalation patients, approximately 20 had hepatocellular carcinoma, around 15 melanoma, 9 renal cell carcinoma and 9 head and neck cancer. Intravenous ivuxolimab was administered to patients every 2 weeks at six dose levels: 0.01, 0.1, 0.3, 1.5, 3 and 10 mg/kg.

In its sample, this clone was seen a few times. Its antigen is still unknown. There are no base qualities to consult, and no much larger clone falls within one base. Patients with autoimmune disease history or receiving systemic immunosuppression were excluded from the trial. In every dose cohort, peripheral blood was drawn for TCR sequencing at baseline, cycle 4 day 1, and cycle 7 day 1. The samples were drawn from a first-in-human, open-label, multicenter phase I dose-escalation trial of ivuxolimab. Adults with locally advanced or metastatic melanoma, renal cell carcinoma, hepatocellular carcinoma or head and neck squamous cell carcinoma were enrolled in the trial. Before TCR sequencing, CD4+ T cells and CD8+ T cells were sorted from peripheral blood as separate populations. Beyond this particular receptor, the publication reports: Clonal expansion of both CD4+ and CD8+ blood T cells was observed from baseline to week 6 at doses 0.1 to 3.0 mg/kg. After ivuxolimab, more expanded clones were found on average in CD8+ T cells than in CD4+ T cells. In the 0.1-3.0 mg/kg groups, partial responders were among the patients with the lowest normalized peripheral clonal expansion, particularly in CD8+ T cells. Antigen specificity was not determined for the clonally expanded peripheral T cells. Low levels of normalized T-cell clonal expansion were also seen in some patients who did not respond.

From the cysteine up to the phenylalanine, the CDR3 has a length of 15 residues. Only the CDR3 DNA is retained, 45 bases long and in frame from the first base. CDR1 and CDR2 are read off the germline V gene as SGHRS and YFSETQ. Unmatched junction bases come to 5, with V trimmed by 2 bases and J by 2 bases. For sequencing of the TCRbeta CDR3 region, genomic DNA was extracted from the sorted cells. The immunoSEQ Assay was used to sequence the TCRbeta CDR3 regions. In its TCRdb copy, this immuneACCESS table keeps in-frame sequences only and misses some clones. Where compared with another copy, unresolved V genes explain less than half of these, and the others have no known cause. This sample gives 55,000 to 75,000 clones in total; 85% to 90% of them show up just once. In total, the top ten clones hold around 0.38% of the sample.

This chain is built from TRBV5-1 and TRBJ1-2, with 8 central nucleotides matching TRBD1. This clonotype originated in an adult with an advanced solid tumor such as melanoma, head and neck, liver or kidney cancer. This specimen was CD4+ or CD8+ T cells sorted from blood, taken in a trial of the OX40 agonist ivuxolimab. The CDR3 protein: CASSLTQGGNYGYTF. The DNA sequence is TGCGCCAGCAGCTTAACACAGGGGGGAAACTATGGCTACACCTTC.